The 17 T cell receptor beta chains below all came from one sample that was sequenced in a study of T cells after yellow fever vaccination. TCRdb recomputed calls from the 5' RACE reads with MiXCR, one row per CDR3 protein. The table shows 35,000 to 55,000 distinct CDR3 sequences, with 6% to 7% occurring only once. Sequences were derived from PBMCs, either bulk or a sorted T-cell subset (CD4+, CD8+, memory, or dextramer-sorted; not recorded which), sampled 45 days after the yellow fever booster vaccination. The receptors come from a man aged 30 to 39 who received the YFV17D yellow fever vaccine.

This clonotype was counted a few times. V and J are TRBV5-1 and TRBJ1-4, with D unresolved. Germline V CDR1 and CDR2: SGHRS, YFSETQ. This CDR3 is built from 13 residues. V lost 0 bases to trimming and J lost 14 bases, with 14 bases between them. In DNA, the CDR3 is TGCGCCAGCAGCTTGGGTGGTCCTAATGACCTGTTTTTT. Its translation: CASSLGGPNDLFF.

There are a few counts of this clonotype. The chain recombines TRBV24-1 with TRBJ2-1; 8 bases line up with TRBD2. The CDR3 sequence is 17 residues long. J gave up 3 bases and V 4 bases, and 10 bases lay outside the gene matches. Germline CDR1 KGHDR, CDR2 SFDVKD. The CDR3, as DNA: TGTGCCACCAGTGACCGTCGGCGGGGGGCTAGCTACAATGAGCAGTTCTTC. Protein: CATSDRRRGASYNEQFF.

This clonotype has only a few counts. This chain uses TRBV7-9 with TRBJ2-2; D may be TRBD1 (5 bases). The CDR3 runs to 14 residues. With 7 bases removed from V and 4 bases from J, the gap between germline ends came to 13 bases. CDR1 is SEHNR and CDR2 is FQNEAQ in the germline V gene (reference sequence). This CDR3 reads CASIPTESTGELFF. For the CDR3, the DNA is TGTGCCAGCATCCCGACAGAGTCCACCGGGGAGCTGTTTTTT.

The rearrangement joins TRBV3-1 to TRBJ2-5, with D perhaps TRBD1 (6 bases). Germline assignment: CDR1 LGHDT and CDR2 YNNKEL (reference sequence). The CDR3 contains 16 residues. Deletions cut 4 bases from V and 1 base from J, with 16 bases between. CDR3 protein: CASSPRTAVFQETQYF. The CDR3 bases are TGTGCCAGCAGCCCAAGGACAGCGGTCTTCCAAGAGACCCAGTACTTC.

The chain uses TRBV7-2 and TRBJ2-1; D tentatively reads TRBD1 or TRBD2 (5 bases each). This CDR3 has 15 residues. The V end was cut by 5 bases, the J end by 5 bases, with 16 bases between. CDR1 is SGHTA and CDR2 is FQGNSA in the germline V gene. The chain's CDR3 is CASSPLSGTNNEQFF. As DNA, the CDR3 is TGTGCCAGCAGCCCCCTCTCGGGGACCAACAATGAGCAGTTCTTC. The full variable domain, with the rest looked up from reference TRBV7-2 and TRBJ2-1, is GAGVSQSPSNKVTEKGKDVELRCDPISGHTALYWYRQSLGQGLEFLIYFQGNSAPDKSGLPSDRFSAERTGGSVSTLTIQRTQQEDSAVYLCASSPLSGTNNEQFFGPGTRLTVL.

This clonotype was found a few times. J is TRBJ2-5 and V is TRBV12-5; D is possibly TRBD1 or TRBD2 (5 bases each). Per germline, CDR1 LGHNT and CDR2 FRNRAP. The CDR3 is made up of 12 amino acids. V dropped 0 bases and J dropped 9 bases, with 8 bases sitting between them. This CDR3 reads CASGLVVGAQYF. CDR3 in DNA: TGTGCTAGTGGTTTGGTTGTGGGGGCCCAGTACTTC.

This clonotype was found many times. This chain links TRBV12-3 or TRBV12-4 with TRBJ2-3; D might be TRBD2 (6 bases). This CDR3 comprises 16 residues. V was shortened by 7 bases and J by 0 bases, with 17 bases between the two germline ends. The CDR3 here is CASTGGGMASTDTQYF. DNA for the CDR3: TGTGCCAGCACCGGAGGAGGGATGGCTAGCACAGATACGCAGTATTTT.

This clonotype occurred many times. The chain is built from TRBV20-1 and TRBJ2-1; 15 nucleotides line up with TRBD2. From germline, CDR1 is DFQATT and CDR2 SNEGSKA (reference sequence). CDR3 length: 18 residues. V lost 2 bases and J lost 3; bases outside the gene matches: 8. The CDR3 DNA is TGCAGTGCTAGAAAGAGGACTAGCGGGAGGGTTAGCTACAATGAGCAGTTCTTC. It encodes CSARKRTSGRVSYNEQFF.

This clonotype was detected only a few times. This rearrangement joins TRBV21-1 to TRBJ2-7; no DNA check was done on the table's D call, TRBD2. TRBV21-1 has pseudogene status. The CDR3 totals 14 residues. The CDR3: CALKSPARGPEQYF. CDR3 sequence (DNA): TGTGCCCTGAAGTCGCCGGCAAGAGGCCCCGAGCAGTACTTC.

V and J are TRBV28 and TRBJ2-6, with D possibly being TRBD1 (6 bases). The CDR3 runs to 16 residues. Germline values: CDR1 MDHEN, CDR2 SYDVKM. The V end lost 3 bases, the J end lost 0 bases, and 9 bases lay between the germline ends. The CDR3 sequence is CASSFRTASGANVLTF. The CDR3 nucleotides read TGTGCCAGCAGTTTTCGGACAGCCTCTGGGGCCAACGTCCTGACTTTC.

Relative to its sample, this clonotype is medium-sized. The V and J genes are TRBV29-1 and TRBJ2-5; 15 positions agree with TRBD2. V gave up 8 bases and J gave up 5 bases; unmatched junction bases: 3. Germline CDR1 reads SQVTM; CDR2 reads ANQGSEA. The length of the CDR3 is 13 residues. CDR3 coding DNA: TGCAGCACGGGGACTAGCGGGAGGGAGACCCAGTACTTC. Amino acid sequence: CSTGTSGRETQYF.

This clonotype was detected ten times or more. The chain recombines TRBV28 with TRBJ2-7; 7 bases fit TRBD1. Germline V gene lookup returns CDR1 MDHEN and CDR2 SYDVKM. The CDR3 totals 13 residues. With 6 bases clipped from V and 1 base from J, the junction kept 3 bases outside the gene matches. CDR3 bases: TGTGCCAGCAGCCCGGGACAGTCCTACGAGCAGTACTTC. This gives the protein CASSPGQSYEQYF.

In regard to this clonotype: At one end the junction does not follow the germline gene, possibly because of a read error. The chain combines TRBV12-3 or TRBV12-4 with TRBJ1-5; TRBD1 might be the D (5 bases). This CDR3 contains 16 residues. CDR3 loop: CASTLRAGRAPQLQHF. Written as DNA, the CDR3 is TGTGCCAGCACCCTCAGGGCAGGGCGCGCCCCCCAGCTCCAGCATTTT.

There are many counts of this clonotype. The gene calls are TRBV24-1 and TRBJ2-3, with TRBD1 matching over 7 bases. V shed 10 bases, J shed 6 bases, and the junction held 12 bases outside the gene matches. Per germline, CDR1 KGHDR and CDR2 SFDVKD. The CDR3 runs 14 residues. The CDR3 sequence: CATQGEGAVDTQYF. CDR3 sequence (DNA): TGTGCCACTCAGGGGGAAGGTGCGGTTGATACGCAGTATTTT.

This clonotype was recorded many times. The chain recombines TRBV5-6 with TRBJ1-3; D not certain. V gave up 4 bases and J gave up 0 bases, with 5 bases separating them. CDR3 length: 13 residues. Germline loops: CDR1 SGHDT, CDR2 YYEEEE. CDR3: CASSQSSGNTIYF. Here the CDR3 DNA reads TGTGCCAGCAGCCAGAGCTCTGGAAACACCATATATTTT.

This clonotype was seen repeatedly, ten times or more. V usage is TRBV7-2 and J usage is TRBJ1-1, with D perhaps TRBD1 (6 bases). Looked up from germline, CDR1 is SGHTA and CDR2 is FQGNSA. Trimming pared 5 bases from V and 8 bases from J, leaving 18 bases between. The CDR3 covers 14 residues. CDR3 sequence: CASSDPQGKREAFF. The CDR3 nucleotides are TGTGCCAGCAGCGATCCTCAGGGGAAACGGGAAGCTTTCTTT.

This clonotype occurred a few times. The chain uses TRBV7-3 and TRBJ1-5; D remains unclear. CDR1 and CDR2 from the germline V gene are SGHTA and FQGTGA. V was pared by 2 bases and J by 5 bases, with 7 bases between. CDR3 length: 13 amino acids. The CDR3 is CASSLSRDQPQHF. DNA of the CDR3: TGTGCCAGCAGCTTATCAAGAGATCAGCCCCAGCATTTT.